This T cell receptor (beta chain) was captured by sequencing in a study of T-cell reconstitution after alpha-beta-depleted transplantation in children. Ten or more counts support this clonotype. It was with unique molecular identifiers that the TCRbeta library was prepared. From the PCR reads, TCRdb called clonotypes with MiXCR, one entry per CDR3 protein. The table lists 250,000 or so distinct CDR3 sequences, 6.5% to 9% of them singletons. This specimen was PBMCs, mostly from graft donor cells, taken 180 days after TCRalphabeta/CD19-depleted stem cell transplant. This receptor was taken from a male patient between 10 and 17 years old who had a stem cell transplant for acute lymphoblastic leukemia, so the T cells may come from the graft donor.

The CDR3 reads CSARDLGTTQETQYF. In DNA form, the CDR3 reads TGCAGTGCTAGAGATCTAGGGACTACACAAGAGACCCAGTACTTC. The chain links TRBV20-1 to TRBJ2-5; 7 bases fit TRBD2. This CDR3 is 15 amino acids long. Germline CDR1 reads DFQATT; CDR2 reads SNEGSKA (reference sequence). With 0 bases clipped from V and 2 bases from J, the junction kept 6 bases outside the gene matches.